These T cell receptor beta chains were read from a single sample in a study of T cell responses to AZD1222 COVID-19 vaccine. Only in-frame clones appear in the TCRdb table, and some are missing; sequencing was by immunoSEQ multiplex PCR. The sample consists of 150,000 or so clones, 92% of them appearing once. The sample was peripheral blood, taken 28 days after the second AZD1222 dose. All receptors derive from an adult who received the AZD1222 COVID-19 vaccine. CDR3s leave out the opening cysteine and the closing phenylalanine or tryptophan.

v_call	cdr3_aa
TRBV7-9	ASSRTGTPNTEAF
TRBV20-1	SASDRDGETQY
TRBV14	ASSQLQGLSPLH
TRBV7-2	ASSLGTSGAYYEQY
TRBV9	ASSTGLNSGNTIY
TRBV5-8	ASTTRTGGNYGYT
TRBV2	ASTVGIGQPAYGYT
TRBV5-1	ASSLGGPHTEAF
TRBV3-1/TRBV3-2	ASSQFIHLNTGELF
TRBV7-2	ASSLGRVRLDTQY
TRBV2	ATVSGTGRTGELF
TRBV5-1	ASSSRTGAAF
TRBV27	ASSLGLGTGGGGELF
TRBV9	ASSVGGLLNTEAF
TRBV5-6	ASSYDWLAGRKDGYT
TRBV7-3	ASSFGLGETQY
TRBV3-1/TRBV3-2	ASSQDGYLNTEAF
TRBV27	ASRGNYGYT
TRBV4-1	ASSLRTSGGETQY
TRBV7-9	ASRPSGGTDTQY
TRBV5-4	ASSLDGGAGSYEQY
TRBV11-2	ASSQDRGSGYT
TRBV27	ASSLSTRQGAEAF
TRBV6-5	ASSYSQGDGYGYT
TRBV15	ATSKTQGANGYT
TRBV19	ASSISFATNEKLF
TRBV12-3/TRBV12-4	ASSRHYTGELF
TRBV7-9	ASSIGTGLGNTIY
TRBV18	ASSSIGTFSYEQY
TRBV14	ASSLGGGGYYGYT